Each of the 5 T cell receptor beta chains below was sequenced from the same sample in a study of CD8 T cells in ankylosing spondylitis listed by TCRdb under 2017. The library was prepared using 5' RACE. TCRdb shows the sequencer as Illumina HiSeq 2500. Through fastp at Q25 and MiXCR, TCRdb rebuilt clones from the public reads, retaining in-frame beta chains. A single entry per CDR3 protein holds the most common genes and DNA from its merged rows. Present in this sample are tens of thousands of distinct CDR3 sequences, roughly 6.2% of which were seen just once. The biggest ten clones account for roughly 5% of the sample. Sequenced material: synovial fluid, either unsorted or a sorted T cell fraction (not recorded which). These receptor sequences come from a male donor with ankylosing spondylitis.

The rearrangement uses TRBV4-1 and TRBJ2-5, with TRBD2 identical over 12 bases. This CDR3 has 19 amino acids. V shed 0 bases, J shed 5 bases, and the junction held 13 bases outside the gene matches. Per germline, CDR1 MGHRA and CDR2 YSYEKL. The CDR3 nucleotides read TGCGCCAGCAGCCAAGAGCCGTCCCCACTAGCGGGAGGTCTTGAGACCCAGTACTTC. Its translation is CASSQEPSPLAGGLETQYF.

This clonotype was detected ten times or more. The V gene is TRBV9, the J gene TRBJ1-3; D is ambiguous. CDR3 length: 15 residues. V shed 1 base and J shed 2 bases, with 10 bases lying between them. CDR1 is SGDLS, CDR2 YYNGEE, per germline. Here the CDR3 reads CASSVREDAGNTIYF. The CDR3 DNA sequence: TGTGCCAGCAGCGTACGGGAGGACGCTGGAAACACCATATATTTT.

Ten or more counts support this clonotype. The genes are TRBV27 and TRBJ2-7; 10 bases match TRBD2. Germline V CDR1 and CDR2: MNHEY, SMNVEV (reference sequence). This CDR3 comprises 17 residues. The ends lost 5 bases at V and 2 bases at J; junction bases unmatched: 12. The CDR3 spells CASSQPKRSGRAYEQYF. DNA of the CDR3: TGTGCCAGCAGTCAACCTAAACGGAGCGGGAGGGCCTACGAGCAGTACTTC.

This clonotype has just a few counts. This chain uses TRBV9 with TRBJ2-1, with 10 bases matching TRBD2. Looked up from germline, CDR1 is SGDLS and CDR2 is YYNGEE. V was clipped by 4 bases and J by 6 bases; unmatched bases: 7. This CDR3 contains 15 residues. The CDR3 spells CASSKLAGISNEQFF. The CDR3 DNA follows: TGTGCCAGCAGCAAACTAGCGGGGATCTCCAATGAGCAGTTCTTC.

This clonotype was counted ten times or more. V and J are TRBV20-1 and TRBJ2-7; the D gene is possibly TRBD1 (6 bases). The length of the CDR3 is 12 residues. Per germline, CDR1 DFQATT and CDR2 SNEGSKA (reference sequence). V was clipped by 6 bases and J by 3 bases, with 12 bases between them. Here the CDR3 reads CSATPRGYEQYF. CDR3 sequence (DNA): TGCAGTGCCACTCCCAGGGGCTACGAGCAGTACTTC.